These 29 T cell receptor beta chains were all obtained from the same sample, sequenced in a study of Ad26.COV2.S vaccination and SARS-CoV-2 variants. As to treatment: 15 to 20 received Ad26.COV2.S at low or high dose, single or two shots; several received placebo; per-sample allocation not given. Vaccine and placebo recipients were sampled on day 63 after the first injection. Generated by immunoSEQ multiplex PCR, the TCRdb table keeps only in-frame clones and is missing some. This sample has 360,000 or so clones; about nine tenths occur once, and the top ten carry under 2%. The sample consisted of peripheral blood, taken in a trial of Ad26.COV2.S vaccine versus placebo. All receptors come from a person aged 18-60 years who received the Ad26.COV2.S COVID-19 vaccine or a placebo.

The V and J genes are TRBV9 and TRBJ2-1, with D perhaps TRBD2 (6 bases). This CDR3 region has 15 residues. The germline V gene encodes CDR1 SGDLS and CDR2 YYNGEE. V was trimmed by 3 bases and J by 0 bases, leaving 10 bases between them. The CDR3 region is CASSATSLSYNEQFF. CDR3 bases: TGTGCCAGCAGCGCCACTAGCCTCTCCTACAATGAGCAGTTCTTC.

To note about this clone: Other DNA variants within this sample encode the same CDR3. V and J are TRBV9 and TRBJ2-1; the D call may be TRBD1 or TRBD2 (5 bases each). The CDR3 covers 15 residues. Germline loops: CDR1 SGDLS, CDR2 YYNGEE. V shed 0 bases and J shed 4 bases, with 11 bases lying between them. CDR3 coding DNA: TGTGCCAGCAGCGTAGATTCGGGACGATACAATGAGCAGTTCTTC. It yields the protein CASSVDSGRYNEQFF. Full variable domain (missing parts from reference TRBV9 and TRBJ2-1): DSGVTQTPKHLITATGQRVTLRCSPRSGDLSVYWYQQSLDQGLQFLIQYYNGEERAKGNILERFSAQQFPDLHSELNLSSLELGDSALYFCASSVDSGRYNEQFFGPGTRLTVL.

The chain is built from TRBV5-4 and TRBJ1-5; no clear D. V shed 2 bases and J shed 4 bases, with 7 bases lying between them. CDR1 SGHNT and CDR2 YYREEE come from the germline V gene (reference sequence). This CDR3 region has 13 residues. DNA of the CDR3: TGTGCCAGCAGCTTCGGAGCAAATCAGCCCCAGCATTTT. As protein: CASSFGANQPQHF. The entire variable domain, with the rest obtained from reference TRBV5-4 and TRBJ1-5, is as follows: ETGVTQSPTHLIKTRGQQVTLRCSSQSGHNTVSWYQQALGQGPQFIFQYYREEENGRGNFPPRFSGLQFPNYSSELNVNALELDDSALYLCASSFGANQPQHFGDGTRLSIL.

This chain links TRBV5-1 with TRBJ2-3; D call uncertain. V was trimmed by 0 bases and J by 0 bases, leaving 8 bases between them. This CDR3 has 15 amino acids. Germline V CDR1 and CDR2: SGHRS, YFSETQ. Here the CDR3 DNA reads TGCGCCAGCAGCTTGGACACCCCTAGCACAGATACGCAGTATTTT. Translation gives CASSLDTPSTDTQYF.

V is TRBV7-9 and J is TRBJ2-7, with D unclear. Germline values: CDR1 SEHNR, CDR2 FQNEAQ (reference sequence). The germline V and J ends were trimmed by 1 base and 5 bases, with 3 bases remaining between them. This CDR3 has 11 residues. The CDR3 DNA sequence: TGTGCCAGCAGCTTAGGCGACGAGCAGTACTTC. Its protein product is CASSLGDEQYF.

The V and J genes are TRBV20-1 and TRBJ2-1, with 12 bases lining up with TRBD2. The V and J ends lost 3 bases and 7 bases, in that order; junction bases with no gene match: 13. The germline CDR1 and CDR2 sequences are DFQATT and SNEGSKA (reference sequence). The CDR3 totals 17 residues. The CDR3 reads CSASTLVWTSGINEQFF. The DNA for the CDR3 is TGCAGTGCTAGTACCCTCGTTTGGACTAGCGGGATTAATGAGCAGTTCTTC.

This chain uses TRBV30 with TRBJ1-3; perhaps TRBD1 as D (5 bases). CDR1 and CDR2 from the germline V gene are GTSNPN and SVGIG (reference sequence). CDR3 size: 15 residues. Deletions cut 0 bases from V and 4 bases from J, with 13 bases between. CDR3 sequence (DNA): TGTGCCTGGAGTGTACCAGGAGGGGCGGGAAACACCATATATTTT. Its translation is CAWSVPGGAGNTIYF.

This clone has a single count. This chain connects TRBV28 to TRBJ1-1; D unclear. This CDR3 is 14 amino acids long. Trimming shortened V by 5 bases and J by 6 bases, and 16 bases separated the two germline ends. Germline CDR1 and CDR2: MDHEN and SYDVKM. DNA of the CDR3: TGTGCCAGCAGTAGAAATGCAAGAAACGCTGAAGCTTTCTTT. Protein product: CASSRNARNAEAFF.

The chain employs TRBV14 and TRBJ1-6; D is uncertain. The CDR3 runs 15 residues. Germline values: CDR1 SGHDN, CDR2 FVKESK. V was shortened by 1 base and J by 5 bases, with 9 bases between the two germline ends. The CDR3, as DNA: TGTGCCAGCAGCCAAGCTAGGGCACATAATTCACCCCTCCACTTT. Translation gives CASSQARAHNSPLHF.

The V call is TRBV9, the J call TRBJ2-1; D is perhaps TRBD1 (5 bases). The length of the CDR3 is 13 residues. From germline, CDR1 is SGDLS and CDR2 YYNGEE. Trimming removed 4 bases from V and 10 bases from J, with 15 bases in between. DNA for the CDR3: TGTGCCAGCAGCCTTGCAGGGTACGGGGAGCAGTTCTTC. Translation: CASSLAGYGEQFF.

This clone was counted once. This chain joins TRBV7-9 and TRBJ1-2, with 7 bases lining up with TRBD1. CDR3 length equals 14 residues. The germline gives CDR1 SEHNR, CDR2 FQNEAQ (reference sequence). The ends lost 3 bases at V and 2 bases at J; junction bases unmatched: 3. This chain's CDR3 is CASSFQGQNYGYTF. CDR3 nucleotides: TGTGCCAGCAGCTTCCAGGGACAGAACTATGGCTACACCTTC.

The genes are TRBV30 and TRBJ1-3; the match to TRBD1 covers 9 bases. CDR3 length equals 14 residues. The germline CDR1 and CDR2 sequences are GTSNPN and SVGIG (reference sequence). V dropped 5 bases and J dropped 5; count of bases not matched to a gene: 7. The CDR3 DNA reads TGTGCCTGGTCTCGGGACAGGGAACGAAACACCATATATTTT. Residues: CAWSRDRERNTIYF.

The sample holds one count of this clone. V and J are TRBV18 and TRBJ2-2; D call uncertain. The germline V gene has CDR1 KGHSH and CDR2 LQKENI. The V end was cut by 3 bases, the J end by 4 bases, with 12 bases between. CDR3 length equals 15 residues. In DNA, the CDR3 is TGTGCCAGCTCACCGGTGCGAACTCCCACCGGGGAGCTGTTTTTT. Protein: CASSPVRTPTGELFF.

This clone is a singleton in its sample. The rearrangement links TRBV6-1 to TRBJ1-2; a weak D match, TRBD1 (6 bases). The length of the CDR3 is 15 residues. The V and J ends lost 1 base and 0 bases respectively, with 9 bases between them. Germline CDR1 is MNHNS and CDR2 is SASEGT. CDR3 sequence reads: CASSEGTASNYGYTF. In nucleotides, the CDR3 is TGTGCCAGCAGTGAAGGGACAGCCTCTAACTATGGCTACACCTTC.

The CDR3 loop is CASRAEVETQYF. In DNA form, the CDR3 reads TGTGCCAGCAGGGCCGAGGTGGAGACCCAGTACTTC. The rearrangement links TRBV28 to TRBJ2-5; unclear D gene. The CDR3 loop spans 12 amino acids. Trimming shortened V by 6 bases and J by 5 bases, and 10 bases separated the two germline ends. Germline values: CDR1 MDHEN, CDR2 SYDVKM.

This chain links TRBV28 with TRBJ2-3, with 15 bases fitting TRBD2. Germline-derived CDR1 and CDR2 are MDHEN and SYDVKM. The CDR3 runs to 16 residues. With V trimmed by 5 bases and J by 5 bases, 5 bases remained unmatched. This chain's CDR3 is CASSPPGLAGGDTQYF. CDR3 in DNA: TGTGCCAGCAGTCCCCCGGGACTAGCGGGAGGAGATACGCAGTATTTT.

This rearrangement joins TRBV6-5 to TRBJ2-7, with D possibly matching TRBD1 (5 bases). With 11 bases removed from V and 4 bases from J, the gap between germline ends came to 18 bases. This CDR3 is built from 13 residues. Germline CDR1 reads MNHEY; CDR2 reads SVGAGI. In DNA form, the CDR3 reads TGTGCCGTCGCCAAGACAGAACTTTACGAGCAGTACTTC. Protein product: CAVAKTELYEQYF.

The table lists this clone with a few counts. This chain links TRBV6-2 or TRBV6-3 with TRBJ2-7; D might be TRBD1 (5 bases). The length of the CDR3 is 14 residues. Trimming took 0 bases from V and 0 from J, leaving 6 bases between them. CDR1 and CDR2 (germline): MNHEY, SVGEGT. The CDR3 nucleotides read TGTGCCAGCAGTTACTCGACAGACTCCTACGAGCAGTACTTC. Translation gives CASSYSTDSYEQYF.

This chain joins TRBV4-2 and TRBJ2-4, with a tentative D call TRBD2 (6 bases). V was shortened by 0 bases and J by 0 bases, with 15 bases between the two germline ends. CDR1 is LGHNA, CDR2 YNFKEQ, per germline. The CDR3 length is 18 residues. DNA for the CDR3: TGTGCCAGCAGCCAAGACCGGGGGAGTGTCGTAGCCAAAAACATTCAGTACTTC. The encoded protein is CASSQDRGSVVAKNIQYF.

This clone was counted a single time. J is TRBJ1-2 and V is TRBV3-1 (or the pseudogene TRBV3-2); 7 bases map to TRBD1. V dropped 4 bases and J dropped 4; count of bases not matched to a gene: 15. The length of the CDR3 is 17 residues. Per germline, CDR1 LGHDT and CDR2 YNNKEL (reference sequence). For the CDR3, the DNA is TGTGCCAGCAGCCCGCTAAACCGGGACAGACTACGCTATGGCTACACCTTC. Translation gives CASSPLNRDRLRYGYTF.

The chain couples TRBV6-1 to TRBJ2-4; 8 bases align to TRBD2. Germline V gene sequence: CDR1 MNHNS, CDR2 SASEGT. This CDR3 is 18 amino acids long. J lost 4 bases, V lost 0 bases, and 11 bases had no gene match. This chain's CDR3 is CASSEALDGGVTKNIQYF. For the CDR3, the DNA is TGTGCCAGCAGTGAAGCGCTCGACGGGGGGGTTACAAAAAACATTCAGTACTTC.

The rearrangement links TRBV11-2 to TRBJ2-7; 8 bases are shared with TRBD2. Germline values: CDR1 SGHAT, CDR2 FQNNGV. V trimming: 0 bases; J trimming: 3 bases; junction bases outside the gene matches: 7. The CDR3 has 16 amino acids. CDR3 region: CASSLERGEGIYEQYF. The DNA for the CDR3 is TGTGCCAGCAGCTTAGAGCGGGGGGAGGGGATCTACGAGCAGTACTTC.

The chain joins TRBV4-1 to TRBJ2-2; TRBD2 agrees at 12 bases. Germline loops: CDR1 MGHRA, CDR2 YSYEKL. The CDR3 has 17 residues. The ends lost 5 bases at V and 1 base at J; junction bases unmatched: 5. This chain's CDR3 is CASSFRTSGVNTGELFF. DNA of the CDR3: TGCGCCAGCAGCTTTCGGACTAGCGGGGTGAACACCGGGGAGCTGTTTTTT.

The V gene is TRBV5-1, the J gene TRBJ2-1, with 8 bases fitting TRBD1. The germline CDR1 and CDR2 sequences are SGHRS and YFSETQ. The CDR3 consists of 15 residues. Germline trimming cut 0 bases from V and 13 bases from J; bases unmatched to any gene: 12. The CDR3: CASSLGTGKEVGQFF. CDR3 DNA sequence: TGCGCCAGCAGCTTGGGGACAGGGAAAGAGGTAGGACAGTTCTTC.

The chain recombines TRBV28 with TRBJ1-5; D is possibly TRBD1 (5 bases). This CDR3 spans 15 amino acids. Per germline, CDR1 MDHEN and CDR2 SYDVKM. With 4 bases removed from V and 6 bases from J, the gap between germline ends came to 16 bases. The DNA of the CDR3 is TGTGCCAGCAGTTGGGGGGGAATTATTGGTCAGCCCCAGCATTTT. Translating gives CASSWGGIIGQPQHF.

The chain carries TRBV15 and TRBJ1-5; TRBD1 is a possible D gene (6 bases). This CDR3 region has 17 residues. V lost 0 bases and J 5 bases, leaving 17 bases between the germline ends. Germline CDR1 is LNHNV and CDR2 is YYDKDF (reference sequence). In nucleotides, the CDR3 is TGTGCCACCAGCAGAGATAGTTCGGGGGCCCCCTATCAGCCCCAGCATTTT. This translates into CATSRDSSGAPYQPQHF.

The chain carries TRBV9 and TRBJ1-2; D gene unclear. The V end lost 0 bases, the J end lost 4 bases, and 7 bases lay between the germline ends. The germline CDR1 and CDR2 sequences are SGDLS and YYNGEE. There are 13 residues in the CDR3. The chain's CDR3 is CASSVGVAYGYTF. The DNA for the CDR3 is TGTGCCAGCAGCGTAGGGGTTGCCTATGGCTACACCTTC.

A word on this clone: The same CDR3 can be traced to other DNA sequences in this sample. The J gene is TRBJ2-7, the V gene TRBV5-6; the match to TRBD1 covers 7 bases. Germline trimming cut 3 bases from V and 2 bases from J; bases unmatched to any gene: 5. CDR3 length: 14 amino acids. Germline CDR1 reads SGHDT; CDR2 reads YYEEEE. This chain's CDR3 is CASSSYGTAYEQYF. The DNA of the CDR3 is TGTGCCAGCAGCTCCTACGGGACAGCCTACGAGCAGTACTTC.

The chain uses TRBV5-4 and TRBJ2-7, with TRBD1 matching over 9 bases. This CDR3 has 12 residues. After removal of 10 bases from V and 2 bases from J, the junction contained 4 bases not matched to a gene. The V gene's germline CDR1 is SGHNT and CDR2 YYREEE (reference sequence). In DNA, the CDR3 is TGTGCCGCCGGGACAGGGCCCTACGAGCAGTACTTC. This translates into CAAGTGPYEQYF.